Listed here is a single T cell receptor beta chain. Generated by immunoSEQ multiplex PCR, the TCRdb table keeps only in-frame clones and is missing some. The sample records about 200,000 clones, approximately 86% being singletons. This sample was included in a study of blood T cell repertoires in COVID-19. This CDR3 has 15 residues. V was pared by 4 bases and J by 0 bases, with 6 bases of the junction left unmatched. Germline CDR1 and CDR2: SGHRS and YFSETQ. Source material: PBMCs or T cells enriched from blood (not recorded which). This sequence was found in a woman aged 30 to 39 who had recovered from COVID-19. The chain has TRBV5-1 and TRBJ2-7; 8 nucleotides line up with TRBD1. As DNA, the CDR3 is TGCGCCAGCAGCCTCCGGACAGGGACCTCCTACGAGCAGTACTTC. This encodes CASSLRTGTSYEQYF.